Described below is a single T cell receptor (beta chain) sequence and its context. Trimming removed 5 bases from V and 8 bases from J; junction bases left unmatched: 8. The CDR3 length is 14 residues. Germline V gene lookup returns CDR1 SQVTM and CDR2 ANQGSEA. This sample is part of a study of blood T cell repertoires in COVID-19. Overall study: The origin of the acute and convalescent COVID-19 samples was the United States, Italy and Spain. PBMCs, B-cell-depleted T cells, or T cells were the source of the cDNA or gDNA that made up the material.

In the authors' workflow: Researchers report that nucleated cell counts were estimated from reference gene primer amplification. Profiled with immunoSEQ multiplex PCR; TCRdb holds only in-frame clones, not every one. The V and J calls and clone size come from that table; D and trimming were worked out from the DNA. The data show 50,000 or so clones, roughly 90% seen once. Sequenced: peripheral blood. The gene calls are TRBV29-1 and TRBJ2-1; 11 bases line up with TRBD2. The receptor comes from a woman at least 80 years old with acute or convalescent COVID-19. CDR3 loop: CSVRDTSGSYEQFF. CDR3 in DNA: TGCAGCGTTCGGGATACTAGCGGGAGCTATGAGCAGTTCTTC.